This T cell receptor (beta chain) was profiled in a study of identical twins. Losses at the gene ends were 3 bases for V and 3 bases for J; bases not matched to a gene: 7. CDR1 and CDR2 from the germline V gene are KGHDR and SFDVKD. The CDR3 runs to 16 residues. A universal primer site arose from template switching, and cDNA bore unique molecular identifiers. TCRdb passed the 5' RACE reads through MiXCR, listing each CDR3 protein once. Of 250,000 to 350,000 distinct CDR3 sequences in the sample, around 8.8% were seen once. Healthy Caucasians, and only they, were the donors. This clonotype has at least ten counts. These data are also associated with another study on yellow fever vaccine responses in identical twins.

The gene calls are TRBV24-1 and TRBJ2-3; the match to TRBD2 covers 8 bases. Sequences were obtained from memory (CD45RO+) T cells sorted from blood. This TCR derives from a woman younger than 35 in good health. The CDR3 DNA is TGTGCCACCAGTGATCCCCCCGGGGGGGGTACAGATACGCAGTATTTT. This encodes CATSDPPGGGTDTQYF.